This entry describes one T cell receptor beta chain. Its specificity is not known. These data belong to a study of CD8+ T cells in alopecia areata. V trimming: 6 bases; J trimming: 0 bases; junction bases outside the gene matches: 5. CDR3 length: 13 amino acids. Germline values: CDR1 SQVTM, CDR2 ANQGSEA. The study, taken as a whole, reports: Possibly because of HLA-related factors, TCR sharing was less clear across patients than in mice.

Regarding treatment: oral pan-JAK inhibitor, 5-10 mg twice daily. It was cDNA, reverse transcribed from extracted RNA, that served as the sequencing template. Assay used: immunoSEQ multiplex PCR; TCRdb lists only in-frame clones, some missing. The top ten clones hold 25% of a sample with 120,000 to 150,000 clones, around four fifths of them seen once. The sample in question was CD8+ T cells sorted from blood, obtained at week 4, from a patient treated with tofacitinib. The chain joins TRBV29-1 to TRBJ2-7, with TRBD1 matching 7 bases. The receptor was derived from a human donor with alopecia areata. Here the CDR3 reads CSVTGAPSYEQYF. CDR3 sequence (DNA): TGCAGCGTCACAGGGGCCCCCTCCTACGAGCAGTACTTC.